A selection of T cell receptor beta chains follows, all from one sample in a study of shared clonotypes between healthy human individuals. Produced via immunoSEQ multiplex PCR; TCRdb's table is partial and in-frame only. The sample consists of some 480,000 clones, 79% of them appearing once. Input material: PBMCs. The receptors derive from a woman in her thirties or forties in good health. Some clones in this sample may be carry-over from other donors' samples. Both conserved end residues are part of each CDR3. Fields, in order: J gene, V gene, CDR3 protein.

TRBJ2-7	TRBV5-1	CASSSTGQGFHEQYF
TRBJ1-1	TRBV29-1	CSVDRAEAFF
TRBJ2-1	TRBV7-9	CASSRFPGTSEYNEQFF
TRBJ2-3	TRBV4-3	CASSQDVTSASTDTQYF
TRBJ2-1	TRBV20-1	CSGGIRNEQFF
TRBJ2-7	TRBV2	CASRTTVTSYEQYF
TRBJ2-2	TRBV28	CASSEGNTWELFF
TRBJ2-1	TRBV11-3	CASSQRTRGNEQFF
TRBJ2-2	TRBV10-3	CAITPEAWGTGELFF
TRBJ2-5	TRBV19	CASSPGHLQETQYF
TRBJ2-7	TRBV9	CASSVGTSVSYEQYF
TRBJ1-5	TRBV6-1	CASWGGDRFNQPQHF
TRBJ2-7	TRBV19	CASRVDRAAYEQYF
TRBJ2-1	TRBV5-1	CASRQGVASSYNEQFF
TRBJ2-2	TRBV15	CATSRGFRSATGELFF
TRBJ1-1	TRBV28	CASSSVTEAFF
TRBJ2-7	TRBV30	CAWSGQGGYYEQYF
TRBJ2-5	TRBV2	CASSYGRAGETQYF
TRBJ1-5	TRBV6-5	CASSEDRYQPQHF
TRBJ2-7	TRBV7-9	CASSTSDYLSYEQYF
TRBJ2-1	TRBV18	CASSPPMARTGGSFINEQFF
TRBJ1-2	TRBV4-1	CASSHRGQDMNYGYTF
TRBJ2-5	TRBV2	CASSESNQETQYF
TRBJ2-7	TRBV7-8	CASSTGTYTYEQYF
TRBJ2-3	TRBV29-1	CSVPGLGTDTQYF